The source of this T cell receptor beta chain is a study of blood T cell repertoires in COVID-19. CDR1 is SGHRS and CDR2 is YFSETQ in the germline V gene. Losses at the gene ends were 4 bases for V and 3 bases for J; bases not matched to a gene: 3. There are 14 residues in the CDR3. How the authors handled the data: Amplification of reference gene primers was used by the study to estimate nucleated cell counts. Generated by immunoSEQ multiplex PCR, the TCRdb table keeps only in-frame clones and is missing some. That table supplies the V and J calls and clone size; D and trimming were determined from the DNA. The sample lists about 120,000 clones, roughly 80% occurring once.

The sequenced material came from peripheral blood. The receptor was derived from a human donor in a cohort sampled during active COVID-19. The rearrangement joins TRBV5-1 to TRBJ1-3; 8 bases match TRBD1. DNA of the CDR3: TGCGCCAGCAGCGGACAGGGCCTTGGAAACACCATATATTTT. Translating it yields CASSGQGLGNTIYF.